The clone carrying this T cell receptor (beta chain) was found many times. Compared with germline, one end of the junction differs, possibly owing to a read error. The sample belongs to a study of early T cells in non-severe SARS-CoV-2 infection. Unique molecular identifiers were affixed to single, distinct cDNA molecules. MiXCR, run by TCRdb on the 5' RACE reads, gives a single entry per CDR3 protein. This table holds tens of thousands of distinct CDR3 sequences, 4% to 5% found once. Germline V gene sequence: CDR1 SGHVS, CDR2 FQNEAQ. The CDR3 spans 16 residues. Sample: whole blood. This TCR came from an adult who was a healthcare worker with PCR-confirmed SARS-CoV-2 infection or an uninfected control (not recorded which). V usage is TRBV7-8 and J usage is TRBJ1-6; 10 bases align to TRBD1. The CDR3, as DNA: TGTGCCAGCAGCCGTGCGAGGACAGGGGGGAATTCGCCCCTCCACTTT. It translates to CASSRARTGGNSPLHF.